The 2 T cell receptor beta chains reported below all come from one sample, sequenced in a study of shared clonotypes between healthy human individuals. Generated by immunoSEQ multiplex PCR, the TCRdb table keeps only in-frame clones and is missing some. This sample has roughly 2,300,000 clones; 92% occur once, and the top ten carry 0.37%. The specimen was naive CD4+ T cells from PBMCs. The subset: CD45RA+ positively selected. These receptors originate from a man younger than 35 in good health. Some clones in this sample may be carry-over from other donors' samples.

The genes are TRBV19 and TRBJ2-2; D possibly corresponds to TRBD2 (5 bases). CDR1 LNHDA and CDR2 SQIVND come from the germline V gene (reference sequence). V was shortened by 0 bases and J by 3 bases, with 11 bases between the two germline ends. This CDR3 contains 16 residues. The CDR3, as DNA: TGTGCCAGTAGTATAGAGGGCACAGCGGACACCGGGGAGCTGTTTTTT. This encodes CASSIEGTADTGELFF.

The chain uses TRBV28 and TRBJ1-1, with unresolved D. Looked up from germline, CDR1 is MDHEN and CDR2 is SYDVKM. The CDR3 is made up of 14 amino acids. Trimming stripped 0 bases from V and 4 bases from J, with 9 bases between. CDR3 coding DNA: TGTGCCAGCAGTTTATGGGCGCGGGGCACTGAAGCTTTCTTT. This codes for CASSLWARGTEAFF.